This TCR beta chain emerged from a study of beta chain features in type 1 diabetes. Study findings and constraints: Moderately but significantly shorter TCRB CDR3s were found in Type 1 diabetes patients in all four CD4+ subsets. Cells with high TCR expression could be over-represented by cDNA sequencing.

Investigators reverse transcribed all isolated RNA, so they sequenced expressed TCRB transcripts. The table came from immunoSEQ multiplex PCR; TCRdb's copy has only in-frame clones and leaves some out. Among under 250,000 clones listed, less than 15% were seen once. The CDR3 sequence is 16 residues long. Germline CDR1 is SGHDN and CDR2 is FVKESK. The V end lost 0 bases, the J end lost 0 bases, and 9 bases lay between the germline ends. Cells sorted by CD45RO/CCR7/CD25/CD127/CD95/CD27 comprised CD4+ naive, central memory, regulatory and stem cell-like memory cells. All of the sorted populations showed purity greater than 98%. Of note for this clone: No antigen is known for it.

The V and J genes are TRBV14 and TRBJ2-1; D possibly corresponds to TRBD2 (5 bases). The sample consisted of naive CD4+ T cells from blood. The receptor's source is a woman aged 40 to 50 in good health. The CDR3: CASSQDLGSSYNEQFF. CDR3 bases: TGTGCCAGCAGCCAAGATCTGGGGAGCTCCTACAATGAGCAGTTCTTC.